Following are 26 T cell receptor beta chains from one sample sequenced in a study of T cells expressing NK-cell markers. TCRdb processed the 5' RACE reads again and assigns one entry to each CDR3 protein, with no DNA. The record lists 450,000 to 600,000 distinct CDR3 sequences, of which the ten most abundant hold 3.5% to 4.5%. Sequenced input: blood T cells: a sorted CD56 or NKG2C T cell subset, CD4+ or CD8+ T cells, or bulk PBMC T cells (not recorded which). The receptors come from a man younger than 30 in good health.

V is TRBV6-2 or TRBV6-3 and J is TRBJ2-5; TCRdb proposes TRBD2, but this gene call is untestable without DNA. The CDR3 length is 15 residues. The V gene's germline CDR1 is MNHEY and CDR2 SVGEGT. The CDR3 reads CASSYSSPPRETQYF.

The V gene is TRBV27, the J gene TRBJ2-7; TCRdb outputs TRBD2, but without DNA this stays unchecked. The CDR3 loop spans 14 amino acids. Germline assignment: CDR1 MNHEY and CDR2 SMNVEV (reference sequence). CDR3 loop: CASSLGLANYEQYF.

The chain combines TRBV6-2 or TRBV6-3 with TRBJ1-2. The germline gives CDR1 MNHEY, CDR2 SVGEGT. There are 11 residues in the CDR3. This CDR3 is CASSYNGGYTF.

The chain recombines TRBV20-1 with TRBJ2-1; the D gene TCRdb calls, TRBD2, cannot be checked with no DNA. The CDR3 runs 15 residues. Germline V gives CDR1 DFQATT, CDR2 SNEGSKA (reference sequence). CDR3 sequence reads: CSAPGGGSRYNEQFF.

V gene TRBV7-9 combines with J gene TRBJ1-5. The germline V gene encodes CDR1 SEHNR and CDR2 FQNEAQ (reference sequence). The CDR3 has 14 residues. CDR3 sequence reads: CASSSSRVNQPQHF.

The chain is built from TRBV5-1 and TRBJ2-5; TCRdb names TRBD2, which stays unverified in the absence of DNA. CDR3 length equals 15 residues. The germline CDR1 and CDR2 sequences are SGHRS and YFSETQ. Here the CDR3 reads CASSLRAGRAETQYF.

The rearrangement joins TRBV10-3 to TRBJ2-2; TCRdb returns TRBD1, unconfirmable since there is no DNA. CDR3 length: 14 residues. Germline V gene data show CDR1 as ENHRY and CDR2 as SYGVKD. CDR3 amino acids: CAITFHPGVGELFF.

This chain connects TRBV21-1 to TRBJ1-3. TRBV21-1 is an annotated pseudogene. The CDR3 covers 20 residues. The CDR3 spells CARVGRNFPHTESSGNTIYF.

This chain connects TRBV6-2 or TRBV6-3 to TRBJ1-1; the D call of TRBD1 rests on TCRdb alone, since no DNA is present to check it. Per the germline V gene, CDR1 is MNHEY and CDR2 is SVGEGT. This CDR3 is built from 16 residues. The CDR3 is CASNPTKGQMNTEAFF.

CDR3 amino acids: CASSPDRGSNTEAFF. This chain links TRBV2 with TRBJ1-1; TCRdb's D call of TRBD1 is untestable without DNA. Per germline, CDR1 SNHLY and CDR2 FYNNEI. The CDR3 extends over 15 amino acids.

The chain combines TRBV10-3 with TRBJ1-5; TCRdb's assignment of TRBD1 cannot be checked, as there is no DNA. Germline CDR1 reads ENHRY; CDR2 reads SYGVKD. The CDR3 is made up of 13 amino acids. The CDR3: CAITRDINQPQHF.

The chain joins TRBV12-3 or TRBV12-4 to TRBJ2-5; TCRdb's D call of TRBD2 is untestable without DNA. This CDR3 is 20 amino acids long. The CDR3 loop is CASSLRSLGLAGEPQETQYF.

V is TRBV29-1 and J is TRBJ1-2; the D gene TCRdb calls, TRBD1, cannot be checked with no DNA. The CDR3 loop spans 13 amino acids. Germline assignment: CDR1 SQVTM and CDR2 ANQGSEA. This CDR3 is CSVSSGSFYGYTF. Supplemented by reference TRBV29-1 and TRBJ1-2, the full variable domain reads SAVISQKPSRDICQRGTSLTIQCQVDSQVTMMFWYRQQPGQSLTLIATANQGSEATYESGFVIDKFPISRPNLTFSTLTVSNMSPEDSSIYLCSVSSGSFYGYTFGSGTRLTVV.

The chain couples TRBV15 to TRBJ2-5; with no DNA, the TCRdb D assignment of TRBD1 cannot be verified. Germline V gene data show CDR1 as LNHNV and CDR2 as YYDKDF (reference sequence). This CDR3 is 15 amino acids long. The CDR3 sequence: CATSRVGGEGETQYF.

The V gene is TRBV7-9, the J gene TRBJ2-1. CDR1 is SEHNR and CDR2 is FQNEAQ in the germline V gene (reference sequence). CDR3 length: 12 amino acids. The CDR3 loop reads CASSASRDEQFF.

The chain uses TRBV5-1 and TRBJ2-5; TCRdb designates TRBD1, a call that cannot be tested without DNA. In germline, CDR1 is SGHRS, CDR2 YFSETQ. This CDR3 is built from 17 residues. The CDR3 region is CASSFGRWTGGLETQYF.

The chain couples TRBV7-8 to TRBJ1-4. Germline V CDR1 and CDR2: SGHVS, FQNEAQ. This CDR3 is built from 17 residues. The CDR3 sequence is CASSFSRRGRNNEKLFF.

The rearrangement joins TRBV5-1 to TRBJ2-3; TCRdb's D gene call, TRBD1, goes unchecked for lack of DNA. Germline CDR1 reads SGHRS; CDR2 reads YFSETQ. There are 17 residues in the CDR3. The chain's CDR3 is CASSLGLGTANTDTQYF.

The chain has TRBV12-5 and TRBJ2-2; TCRdb's assignment of TRBD1 cannot be checked, as there is no DNA. Germline CDR1 LGHNT, CDR2 FRNRAP. The CDR3 has 15 residues. CDR3 sequence: CASGTTQGSGGELFF.

V is TRBV29-1 and J is TRBJ2-5; TCRdb's D call of TRBD1 is untestable without DNA. This CDR3 comprises 12 residues. Germline loops: CDR1 SQVTM, CDR2 ANQGSEA. CDR3 residues: CSVEPGEETQYF.

This sequence joins TRBV4-2 and TRBJ2-3; TCRdb returns TRBD1, unconfirmable since there is no DNA. CDR1 is LGHNA and CDR2 is YNFKEQ in the germline V gene. The CDR3 contains 15 residues. The CDR3 loop is CASSHSGTSTDTQYF.

This chain joins TRBV10-3 and TRBJ1-1; there is no DNA to check the TCRdb D call of TRBD1. Looked up from germline, CDR1 is ENHRY and CDR2 is SYGVKD. The CDR3 sequence is 13 residues long. CDR3 residues: CAILSDRGTEAFF.

This rearrangement joins TRBV11-2 to TRBJ2-1; TCRdb's D call of TRBD1 is untestable without DNA. This CDR3 region has 13 residues. CDR1 and CDR2 (germline): SGHAT, FQNNGV. CDR3: CASAGVSKNEQFF.

This chain uses TRBV9 with TRBJ2-2; TCRdb gives TRBD1 as the D gene, but with no DNA this cannot be confirmed. CDR1 and CDR2 from the germline V gene are SGDLS and YYNGEE. The CDR3 is 15 amino acids. This chain's CDR3 is CASSARTGPTGELFF. Complete variable domain (other parts from reference TRBV9 and TRBJ2-2): DSGVTQTPKHLITATGQRVTLRCSPRSGDLSVYWYQQSLDQGLQFLIQYYNGEERAKGNILERFSAQQFPDLHSELNLSSLELGDSALYFCASSARTGPTGELFFGEGSRLTVL.

V is TRBV28 and J is TRBJ2-7; the TRBD1 assignment by TCRdb is unverifiable without DNA. From germline, CDR1 is MDHEN and CDR2 SYDVKM. The CDR3 has 15 amino acids. This CDR3 reads CASSFRDRLSHEQYF. Full variable domain (missing parts from reference TRBV28 and TRBJ2-7): DVKVTQSSRYLVKRTGEKVFLECVQDMDHENMFWYRQDPGLGLRLIYFSYDVKMKEKGDIPEGYSVSREKKERFSLILESASTNQTSMYLCASSFRDRLSHEQYFGPGTRLTVT.

V is TRBV10-3 and J is TRBJ2-1; TCRdb's D call of TRBD1 is untestable without DNA. CDR1 and CDR2 (germline): ENHRY, SYGVKD. This CDR3 region has 16 residues. The CDR3 protein is CAIKSGAATTYNEQFF.